The following is a T cell receptor (beta chain) sequence with its context. The antigen it recognizes is unknown. Base-call qualities are not available, and no considerably larger clone is one nucleotide away. The data were taken from a study of blood T cell repertoires in COVID-19 (dated by TCRdb to the early 2020s). At the level of the whole study: Samples covering the acute and convalescent phases of COVID-19 were provided by collaborators in the United States, Italy and Spain. The material from the prospective study consisted of cDNA or gDNA derived from T cells, B-cell-depleted T cells, or PBMCs. The dataset comprised deeply sampled blood TCRbeta repertoires from subjects exposed to, actively infected with, or recovered from COVID-19. The repertoires were released in a freely available public database meant as a resource for research on the immune response to SARS-CoV-2. Samples were obtained from the ongoing ImmuneRACE study (first 160 participants) and from 1,254 subjects provided by 6 global collaborators. Sample metadata almost always included a de-identified subject ID, COVID-19 status, age in years and sex. Where available, HLA class I and class II types were obtained from metadata supplied by the sample provider rather than from assay-based typing.

TCRbeta CDR3 regions were amplified from genomic DNA by means of the immunoSEQ Assay, a bias-controlled multiplex PCR. Concerning the study's data processing: Within the assay, amplification of reference gene primers was used to estimate how many nucleated cells each sample contained. To quantify the absolute abundance of each unique TCRbeta CDR3 rearrangement, sequence reads were collapsed and filtered. For each sample, productive Simpson clonality was calculated as the square root of Simpson's diversity index over productive rearrangements. TCRdb stores this immuneACCESS table with in-frame sequences only. Part of the clones is absent; in the studies checked, under half of the shortfall reflects unresolved V genes, and no reason is known for the rest. V and J calls and clone size are those listed in that table; D and trimming were worked out from the DNA. The sample contains 85,000 to 100,000 clones, over 70% of them found a single time. The ten largest clones represent roughly 8.6% of the sample.

Trimming removed 4 bases from V and 1 base from J, leaving 17 bases between the germline ends. CDR1 SGHDT and CDR2 YYEEEE were looked up in the germline V gene. The CDR3 covers 16 residues, taking in both the cysteine and the phenylalanine. Here the CDR3 DNA is all that survives: 48 bases in frame from base 1. The study at large found these results: Clinical and demographic metadata were provided uncurated, with the amount varying by source and participant.

Another Seattle source contributed samples from volunteer blood donors who had recovered from COVID-19. Each collaborating institution followed its own protocols to collect whole blood in K2EDTA tubes. Collaborator samples were shipped for TCRbeta analysis as frozen whole blood, isolated PBMCs, or DNA extracted from either sample type. The V and J genes are TRBV5-6 and TRBJ1-1; no D gene can be assigned with confidence. The receptor was isolated from a man aged 50 or older who had recovered from COVID-19. Sequencing used peripheral blood. The encoded CDR3 is CASSLEFGRGNTEAFF. The DNA reads as follows: TGTGCCAGCAGCCTAGAATTTGGACGGGGGAACACTGAAGCTTTCTTT.